Following are 10 T cell receptor beta chains from one sample sequenced in a study of neurological immune-mediated disorders. TCRdb analysed the 5' RACE reads with MiXCR anew, one entry per CDR3 protein. The sample yields some 66,000 distinct CDR3 sequences, roughly 4% seen once. Sequencing was carried out using PBMCs. These receptors were collected from a man aged 50 or older with multiple sclerosis.

In this sample, this clonotype turned up a few times. The chain combines TRBV6-5 with TRBJ2-7; D is uncertain. CDR3 length equals 15 residues. Trimming removed 2 bases at V and 4 bases at J, with 15 bases between. The germline V gene has CDR1 MNHEY and CDR2 SVGAGI. This chain's CDR3 is CASSYGRAGVYEQYF. CDR3 DNA sequence: TGTGCCAGCAGTTACGGCAGAGCTGGGGTTTACGAGCAGTACTTC.

This clonotype has ten or more counts. The chain employs TRBV11-2 and TRBJ2-4; no firm D call. This CDR3 is 12 amino acids long. V lost 5 bases and J lost 7, with 9 bases in between. Germline values: CDR1 SGHAT, CDR2 FQNNGV. The CDR3 nucleotides read TGTGCCAGCAGCCAAGCCCGTAACATTCAGTACTTC. Its protein product is CASSQARNIQYF.

This clonotype was seen repeatedly, ten times or more. The V gene is TRBV20-1, the J gene TRBJ2-7; 11 bases agree with TRBD1. V trimming: 0 bases; J trimming: 4 bases; junction bases outside the gene matches: 5. CDR1 is DFQATT and CDR2 is SNEGSKA in the germline V gene (reference sequence). The CDR3 is made up of 15 amino acids. For the CDR3, the DNA is TGCAGTGCTAGAGATGGGACAGGGGGTTGGTACGAGCAGTACTTC. The encoded protein is CSARDGTGGWYEQYF.

This clonotype was seen at least ten times. The chain links TRBV11-2 to TRBJ1-6, with a weak D call TRBD1 (5 bases). The CDR3 is 16 amino acids. V was shortened by 0 bases and J by 7 bases, with 13 bases between the two germline ends. Germline V gene data show CDR1 as SGHAT and CDR2 as FQNNGV. The CDR3 DNA sequence: TGTGCCAGCAGCTTAGACTCTGGGGGTGTAAATTCACCCCTCCACTTT. Translation gives CASSLDSGGVNSPLHF.

In its sample, this clonotype was seen many times. The chain joins TRBV5-4 to TRBJ2-2; 12 nucleotides agree with TRBD2. CDR3 length: 18 amino acids. V lost 3 bases to trimming and J lost 0 bases; unmatched junction nucleotides: 6. Germline V lookup: CDR1 SGHNT, CDR2 YYREEE (reference sequence). In nucleotides, the CDR3 is TGTGCCAGCAGCTATTTACTAGCGGGGGGCACGAACACCGGGGAGCTGTTTTTT. This codes for CASSYLLAGGTNTGELFF.

In this sample, this clonotype turned up many times. The J gene is TRBJ1-1, the V gene TRBV5-1; D is perhaps TRBD1 (5 bases). CDR3 size: 17 residues. CDR1 SGHRS and CDR2 YFSETQ come from the germline V gene. Trimming removed 2 bases at V and 6 bases at J, with 23 bases between. As DNA, the CDR3 is TGCGCCAGCAGCTTCGTCGGGCCCGGACATAACGACCCTGAAGCTTTCTTT. Translated, it gives CASSFVGPGHNDPEAFF.

This clonotype has at least ten counts. The chain is built from TRBV6-1 and TRBJ2-1, with D perhaps TRBD1 or TRBD2 (5 bases each). The germline CDR1 and CDR2 sequences are MNHNS and SASEGT. Between the trimmed V and J ends, which lost 6 bases and 7 bases, there was a span of 13 bases. The CDR3 sequence is 13 residues long. CDR3 loop: CASRDDWGNEQFF. The DNA of the CDR3 is TGTGCCAGCAGGGACGATTGGGGGAATGAGCAGTTCTTC.

This clonotype occurred many times. In nucleotides, the CDR3 is TGCGCCAGCAGCGACAGCTCTGGGGCCAACGTCCTGACTTTC. This sequence encodes CASSDSSGANVLTF. This rearrangement joins TRBV5-1 to TRBJ2-6; possible D gene TRBD1, 5 bases. The CDR3 has 14 residues. Deletions cut 4 bases from V and 0 bases from J, with 5 bases between. Per germline, CDR1 SGHRS and CDR2 YFSETQ.

This clonotype was seen at least ten times. The chain couples TRBV29-1 to TRBJ2-7; D may match TRBD1 or TRBD2 (5 bases each). The CDR3 is 11 amino acids. Trimming stripped 7 bases from V and 2 bases from J, with 9 bases between. Germline V gene data show CDR1 as SQVTM and CDR2 as ANQGSEA. The CDR3 DNA reads TGCAGCGCCGGGGCCACCTACGAGCAGTACTTC. Translation: CSAGATYEQYF.

This chain uses TRBV7-9 with TRBJ1-4; 8 positions agree with TRBD1. J lost 6 bases, V lost 6 bases, and 6 bases had no gene match. In germline, CDR1 is SEHNR, CDR2 FQNEAQ (reference sequence). This CDR3 has 14 amino acids. CDR3 in amino acids: CASRQGAEDEKLFF. Written as DNA, the CDR3 is TGTGCCAGCAGGCAGGGGGCGGAAGATGAAAAACTGTTTTTT.